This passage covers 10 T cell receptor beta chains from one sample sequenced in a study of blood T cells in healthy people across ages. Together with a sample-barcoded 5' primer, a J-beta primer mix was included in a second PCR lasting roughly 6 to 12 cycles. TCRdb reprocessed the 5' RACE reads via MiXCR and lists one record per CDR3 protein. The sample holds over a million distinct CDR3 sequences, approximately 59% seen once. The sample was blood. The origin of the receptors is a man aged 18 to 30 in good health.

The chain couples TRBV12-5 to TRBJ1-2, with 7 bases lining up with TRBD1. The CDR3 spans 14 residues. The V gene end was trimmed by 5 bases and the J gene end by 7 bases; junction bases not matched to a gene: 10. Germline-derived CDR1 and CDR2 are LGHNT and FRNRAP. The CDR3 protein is CASGNPQGVSGYTF. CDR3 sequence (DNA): TGTGCTAGTGGTAACCCGCAGGGGGTGAGTGGCTACACCTTC.

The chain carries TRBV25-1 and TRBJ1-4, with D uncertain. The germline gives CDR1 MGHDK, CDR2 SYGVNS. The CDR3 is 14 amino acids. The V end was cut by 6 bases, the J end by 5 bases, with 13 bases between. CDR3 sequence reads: CASSELMGNEKLFF. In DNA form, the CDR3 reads TGTGCCAGCAGCGAGTTGATGGGGAATGAAAAACTGTTTTTT.

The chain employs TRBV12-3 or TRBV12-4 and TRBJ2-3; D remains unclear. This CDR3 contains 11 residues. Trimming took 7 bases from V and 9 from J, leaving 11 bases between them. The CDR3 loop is CASTLLNTQYF. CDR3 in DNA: TGTGCCAGCACTCTACTTAACACGCAGTATTTT.

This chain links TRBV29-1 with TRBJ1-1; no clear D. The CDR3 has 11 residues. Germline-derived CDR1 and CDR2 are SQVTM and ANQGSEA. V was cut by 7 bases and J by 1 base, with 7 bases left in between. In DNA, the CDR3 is TGCAGCGGTGTAGGGAACACTGAAGCTTTCTTT. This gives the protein CSGVGNTEAFF.

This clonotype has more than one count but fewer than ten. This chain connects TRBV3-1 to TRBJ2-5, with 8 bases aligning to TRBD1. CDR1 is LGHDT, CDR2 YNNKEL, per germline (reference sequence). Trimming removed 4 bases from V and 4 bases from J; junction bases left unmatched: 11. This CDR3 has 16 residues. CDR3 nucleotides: TGTGCCAGCAGCCCTGGGTACAGGGGGAAAGTAGAGACCCAGTACTTC. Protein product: CASSPGYRGKVETQYF.

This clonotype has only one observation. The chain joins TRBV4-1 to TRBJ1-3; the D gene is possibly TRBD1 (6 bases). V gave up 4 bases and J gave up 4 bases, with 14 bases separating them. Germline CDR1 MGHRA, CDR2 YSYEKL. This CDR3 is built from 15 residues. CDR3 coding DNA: TGCGCCAGCAGCCCACACCAGGGGTTAGGAAACACCATATATTTT. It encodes CASSPHQGLGNTIYF.

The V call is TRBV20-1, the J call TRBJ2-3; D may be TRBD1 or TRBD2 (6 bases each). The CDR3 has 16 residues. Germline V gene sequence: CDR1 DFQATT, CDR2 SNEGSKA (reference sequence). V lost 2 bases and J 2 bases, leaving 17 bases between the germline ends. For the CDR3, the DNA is TGCAGTGCTAGATTCTTCGGGGGCCTGATCACAGATACGCAGTATTTT. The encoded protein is CSARFFGGLITDTQYF.

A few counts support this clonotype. CDR3 sequence reads: CASSPGTGTIYGYTF. CDR3 in DNA: TGTGCCAGCAGTCCGGGGACAGGGACGATCTATGGCTACACCTTC. The chain joins TRBV27 to TRBJ1-2; 9 bases align to TRBD1. There are 15 residues in the CDR3. The germline V gene has CDR1 MNHEY and CDR2 SMNVEV (reference sequence). Trimming cost V 5 bases and J 4 bases; bases outside gene matches: 8.

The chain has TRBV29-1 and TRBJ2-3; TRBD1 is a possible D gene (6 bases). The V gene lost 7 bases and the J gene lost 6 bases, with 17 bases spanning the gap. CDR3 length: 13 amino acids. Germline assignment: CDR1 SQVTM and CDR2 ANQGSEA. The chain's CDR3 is CSGQDDRDDTQYF. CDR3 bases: TGCAGCGGACAGGACGACAGAGACGATACGCAGTATTTT.

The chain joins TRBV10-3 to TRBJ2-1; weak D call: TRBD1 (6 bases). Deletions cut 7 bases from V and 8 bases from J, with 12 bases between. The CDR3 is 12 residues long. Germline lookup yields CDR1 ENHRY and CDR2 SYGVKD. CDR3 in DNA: TGTGCCATCACCTCAGGGGATGATGAGCAGTTCTTC. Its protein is CAITSGDDEQFF.